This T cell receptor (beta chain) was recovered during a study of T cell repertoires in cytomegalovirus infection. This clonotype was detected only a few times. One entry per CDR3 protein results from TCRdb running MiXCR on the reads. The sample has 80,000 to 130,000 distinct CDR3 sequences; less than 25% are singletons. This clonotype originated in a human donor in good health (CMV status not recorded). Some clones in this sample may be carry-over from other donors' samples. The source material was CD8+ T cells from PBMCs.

This CDR3 is CASSSPGQGEETQYF. In nucleotides, the CDR3 is TGTGCCAGCAGCTCGCCGGGACAGGGAGAAGAGACCCAGTACTTC. V and J are TRBV7-9 and TRBJ2-5, with 9 bases that match TRBD1. From germline, CDR1 is SEHNR and CDR2 FQNEAQ (reference sequence). This CDR3 spans 15 amino acids. J gave up 3 bases and V 4 bases, and 6 bases lay outside the gene matches.